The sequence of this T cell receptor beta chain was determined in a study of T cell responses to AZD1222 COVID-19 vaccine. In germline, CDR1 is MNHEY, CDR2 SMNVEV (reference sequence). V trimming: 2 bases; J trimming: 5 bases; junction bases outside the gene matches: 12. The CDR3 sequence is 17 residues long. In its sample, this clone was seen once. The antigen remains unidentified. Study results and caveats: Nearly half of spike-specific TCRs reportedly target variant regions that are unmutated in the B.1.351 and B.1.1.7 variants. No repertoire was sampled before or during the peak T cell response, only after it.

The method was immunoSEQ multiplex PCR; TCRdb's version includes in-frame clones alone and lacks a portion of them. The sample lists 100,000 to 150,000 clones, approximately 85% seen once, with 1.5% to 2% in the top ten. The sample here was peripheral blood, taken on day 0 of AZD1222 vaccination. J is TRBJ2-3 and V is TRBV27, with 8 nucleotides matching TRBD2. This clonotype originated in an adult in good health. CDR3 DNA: TGTGCCAGCAGTTTAGAGTCGGGAGGGCCCGAGGAAGATACGCAGTATTTT. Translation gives CASSLESGGPEEDTQYF.